The clone carrying this T cell receptor beta chain was detected ten times or more. Time point specified: newly diagnosed GD, antithyroid drugs for less than 3 months. Construction of the TCR library relied on RNA isolated from PBMCs. EDTA tubes were used for drawing 8 to 9 milliliters of peripheral blood. In building TCR beta libraries, iRepertoire HTBI primers were used together with Arm-PCR of CDR3 regions. TCRdb re-called the multiplex PCR reads through MiXCR, storing one row per CDR3 protein. Of a few hundred thousand distinct CDR3 sequences in the sample, about 17% were seen once. The data belong to a study of regulatory T cells in long-lasting Graves disease. V lost 3 bases to trimming and J lost 1 base, with 10 bases between them. The CDR3 runs to 14 residues. Per the germline V gene, CDR1 is DFQATT and CDR2 is SNEGSKA (reference sequence). This same sample was also part of a study on T cells in Graves' hyperthyroidism and ophthalmopathy. From that paper: Uncontrolled infections, other autoimmune diseases, pregnancy or lactation led to exclusion of patients. TCR CDR3 underwent first-round RT-PCR with the HTBI primer set. Before onset, by a median of approximately 6.8 months, the model predicted ophthalmopathy.

The receptor's source is a woman aged 18-29 years with Graves disease. The chain employs TRBV20-1 and TRBJ2-1, with D perhaps matching TRBD2 (6 bases). The input for sequencing was peripheral blood mononuclear cells (PBMCs), taken at new diagnosis, from a patient treated with antithyroid drugs. For the CDR3, the DNA is TGCAGTGCTAGCGGGAGTTTGTCCTACAATGAGCAGTTCTTC. Protein product: CSASGSLSYNEQFF.